This is a list of T cell receptor beta chains from one sample in a study of OX40 agonist ivuxolimab in advanced cancers. Profiled with immunoSEQ multiplex PCR; TCRdb holds only in-frame clones, not every one. In the table there are about 130,000 clones, roughly 91% of which are singletons. The material sequenced was CD4+ or CD8+ T cells sorted from blood, taken in a trial of the OX40 agonist ivuxolimab. The receptors shown here come from an adult with an advanced solid tumor such as melanoma, head and neck, liver or kidney cancer. Each CDR3 is given with its conserved first and last residue. The D gene is left open where the match is weak. Only some rows state a clone size, as once, few, many or a class for expanded clones.

clone size,J gene,D gene,V gene,CDR3 protein,CDR3 DNA
.,TRBJ1-5,TRBD1,TRBV19,CASRGGQLMAQPQHF,TGTGCCAGTAGGGGGGGACAGCTAATGGCTCAGCCCCAGCATTTT
.,TRBJ1-5,.,TRBV19,CASGGSVSLHQPQHF,TGTGCCAGTGGAGGATCAGTGTCCCTTCATCAGCCCCAGCATTTT
.,TRBJ1-5,.,TRBV6-5,CATLGGSGNQPQHF,TGTGCCACCCTGGGAGGGTCGGGCAATCAGCCCCAGCATTTT
once,TRBJ2-3,.,TRBV28,CASSLGLSTDTQYF,TGTGCCAGCAGTTTAGGACTGAGTACAGATACGCAGTATTTT
.,TRBJ1-3,.,TRBV5-1,CASSSRVSGNTIYF,TGCGCCAGCAGCAGCCGGGTCTCTGGAAACACCATATATTTT
.,TRBJ1-2,.,TRBV6-5,CASSPRRDGYTF,TGTGCCAGCAGTCCCCGCAGGGATGGCTACACCTTC
.,TRBJ1-5,.,TRBV25-1,CASSGAAYYSNQPQHF,TGTGCCAGCAGTGGGGCAGCTTATTATAGCAATCAGCCCCAGCATTTT
.,TRBJ1-3,.,TRBV19,CASSIGGLGNTIYF,TGTGCCAGTAGTATTGGGGGACTTGGAAACACCATATATTTT
.,TRBJ2-5,TRBD2,TRBV7-2,CASSSSGGRKTQYF,TGTGCCAGCAGCTCGAGCGGGGGGAGGAAGACCCAGTACTTC
.,TRBJ2-7,.,TRBV6-5,CASSSQGSYEQYF,TGTGCCAGCAGTTCCCAGGGCTCCTACGAGCAGTACTTC
few,TRBJ2-7,TRBD1,TRBV11-3,CASSQGGPTYEQYF,TGTGCCAGCAGCCAAGGGGGCCCCACCTACGAGCAGTACTTC